This record looks at one TCR beta chain sequence and its context. This may be a read error: a much more frequent sequence differs by one nucleotide. These data belong to a study of blood T cells in healthy people across ages. Next came a second PCR, run for about 7 to 12 cycles, which used a sample-barcoded 5' primer along with a J-beta primer mix. TCRdb passed the 5' RACE reads through MiXCR, listing each CDR3 protein once. The sample carries approximately 810,000 distinct CDR3 sequences, roughly 26% recorded once. Germline CDR1 and CDR2: SGHVS and FNYEAQ. V shed 5 bases and J shed 0 bases, with 15 bases lying between them. The CDR3 is 16 amino acids.

The material sequenced was blood. The clonotype comes from a woman older than 75 in good health. The chain employs TRBV7-6 and TRBJ2-3, with a tentative D call TRBD2 (6 bases). This chain's CDR3 is CASSRRRDSSTDTQYF. As DNA, the CDR3 is TGTGCCAGCAGCCGGAGGAGGGACTCTAGCACAGATACGCAGTATTTT. Supplemented by reference TRBV7-6 and TRBJ2-3, the full variable domain reads GAGVSQSPRYKVTKRGQDVALRCDPISGHVSLYWYRQALGQGPEFLTYFNYEAQQDKSGLPNDRFSAERPEGSISTLTIQRTEQRDSAMYRCASSRRRDSSTDTQYFGPGTRLTVL.